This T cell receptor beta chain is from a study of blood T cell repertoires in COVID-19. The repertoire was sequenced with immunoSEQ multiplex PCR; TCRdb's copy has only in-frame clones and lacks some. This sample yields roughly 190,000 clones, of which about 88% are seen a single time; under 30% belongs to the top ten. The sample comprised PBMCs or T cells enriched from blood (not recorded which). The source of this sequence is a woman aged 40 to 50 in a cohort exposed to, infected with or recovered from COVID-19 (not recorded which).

The chain's CDR3 is CASQSQGRTEAFF. CDR3 sequence (DNA): TGTGCCAGTCAAAGTCAGGGCCGGACTGAAGCTTTCTTT. J is TRBJ1-1 and V is TRBV19; D is perhaps TRBD1 (5 bases). CDR3 length: 13 amino acids. CDR1 is LNHDA, CDR2 SQIVND, per germline (reference sequence). Trimming removed 8 bases at V and 5 bases at J, with 15 bases between.